The 17 T cell receptor beta chains presented below share a single source sample, sequenced in a study of T cell responses to AZD1222 COVID-19 vaccine (dated by TCRdb to the early 2020s). The time point label of this sample denotes: about 28 days (+/-7) after the second vaccine dose. Library construction relied on the immunoSEQ multiplex PCR assay. Held by TCRdb, this immuneACCESS table contains in-frame sequences only and omits some clones. Under half of the omission traces to an unresolved V gene where checked; the cause of the rest is unknown. Recorded for this sample are 130,000 to 150,000 clones; about 86% of them occurred a single time. Jointly, the top ten make up over 4.5% of the sample. The source material was peripheral blood, sampled 28 days after the second AZD1222 dose. Receptor source: an adult who received the AZD1222 COVID-19 vaccine.

The chain joins TRBV28 to TRBJ1-4; 7 nucleotides agree with TRBD1. V dropped 6 bases and J dropped 5; count of bases not matched to a gene: 6. This CDR3 has 14 residues. Germline assignment: CDR1 MDHEN and CDR2 SYDVKM. Here the CDR3 reads CASSRRTGNEKLFF. The CDR3 region has the DNA TGTGCCAGCAGCAGGAGGACAGGCAATGAAAAACTGTTTTTT.

The chain couples TRBV4-1 to TRBJ1-2, with D unclear. CDR1 MGHRA and CDR2 YSYEKL come from the germline V gene. V was shortened by 1 base and J by 7 bases, with 10 bases between the two germline ends. The CDR3 is 13 amino acids. CDR3: CASSQVGSSGYTF. CDR3 in DNA: TGCGCCAGCAGCCAAGTTGGGTCGAGTGGCTACACCTTC.

The CDR3 loop reads CASTEGGTLGEQYF. The CDR3 DNA reads as TGCGCCAGCACCGAGGGGGGCACTCTGGGGGAGCAGTACTTC. The rearrangement joins TRBV5-1 to TRBJ2-7, with D perhaps matching TRBD1 or TRBD2 (6 bases each). V lost 6 bases and J lost 7, with 20 bases in between. Germline-derived CDR1 and CDR2 are SGHRS and YFSETQ. The CDR3 contains 14 residues.

V and J are TRBV13 and TRBJ1-4; D call uncertain. CDR1 PRHDT and CDR2 FYEKMQ come from the germline V gene (reference sequence). V was pared by 6 bases and J by 5 bases, with 10 bases between. The CDR3 length is 13 residues. The CDR3 loop reads CASSRTLNEKLFF. The CDR3 DNA is TGTGCCAGCAGTCGAACGCTAAATGAAAAACTGTTTTTT.

The sample holds a few counts of this clone. V and J are TRBV19 and TRBJ1-3; D ambiguous. The CDR3 loop spans 14 amino acids. V lost 7 bases and J lost 0, with 10 bases in between. CDR1 and CDR2 from the germline V gene are LNHDA and SQIVND (reference sequence). Here the CDR3 reads CASKRAVSGNTIYF. CDR3 coding DNA: TGTGCCAGTAAACGAGCAGTCTCTGGAAACACCATATATTTT.

Worth noting for this clone: The same CDR3 arises from other DNA sequences in this sample as well. The rearrangement uses TRBV11-2 and TRBJ2-1; no reliable D call. CDR3 length: 13 residues. V was cut by 0 bases and J by 4 bases, with 4 bases left in between. Germline lookup yields CDR1 SGHAT and CDR2 FQNNGV. CDR3 in amino acids: CASSLDSYNEQFF. DNA of the CDR3: TGTGCCAGCAGCTTAGACTCTTACAATGAGCAGTTCTTC.

This chain connects TRBV6-5 to TRBJ1-2; D gene unclear. CDR1 and CDR2 (germline): MNHEY, SVGAGI. The CDR3 spans 15 residues. V shed 5 bases and J shed 4 bases, with 17 bases lying between them. The CDR3 nucleotides read TGTGCCAGCAGTCCCCTCGGGGTCCGTGCCTATGGCTACACCTTC. Protein sequence: CASSPLGVRAYGYTF.

This chain links TRBV18 with TRBJ2-3; D is unresolved. CDR1 is KGHSH, CDR2 LQKENI, per germline. The ends were cut back, 3 bases at V and 4 bases at J, with 17 bases in the middle. The CDR3 loop spans 16 amino acids. Here the CDR3 reads CASSPSLREVADTQYF. The CDR3 DNA reads as TGTGCCAGCTCACCGTCGCTTAGGGAAGTGGCAGATACGCAGTATTTT.

V gene TRBV6-5 combines with J gene TRBJ1-2; tentative D call: TRBD1 (5 bases). With 0 bases removed from V and 9 bases from J, the gap between germline ends came to 14 bases. The germline CDR1 and CDR2 sequences are MNHEY and SVGAGI. CDR3 length: 14 residues. In DNA form, the CDR3 reads TGTGCCAGCAGTTACTCGAAGGCCCAGGGAAGCTACACCTTC. This gives the protein CASSYSKAQGSYTF.

This chain joins TRBV2 and TRBJ2-2, with a weak D call TRBD1 (5 bases). The CDR3 covers 15 residues. Trimming pared 4 bases from V and 6 bases from J, leaving 15 bases between. The germline CDR1 and CDR2 sequences are SNHLY and FYNNEI. CDR3 DNA sequence: TGTGCCAGCAGTGTCGGGTTGGGGCCCGCCGGGGAGCTGTTTTTT. The encoded protein is CASSVGLGPAGELFF.

As to this clone: At one boundary the junction diverges from the germline segment, which might be a read error. This chain links TRBV9 with TRBJ2-3; 9 nucleotides match TRBD2. Per germline, CDR1 SGDLS and CDR2 YYNGEE. The CDR3 is 14 residues long. The CDR3 sequence: CARRAGGGPDTQYF. In DNA form, the CDR3 reads TGCGCCCGCCGCGCGGGGGGGGGCCCAGATACGCAGTATTTT. Full variable domain (missing parts from reference TRBV9 and TRBJ2-3): DSGVTQTPKHLITATGQRVTLRCSPRSGDLSVYWYQQSLDQGLQFLIQYYNGEERAKGNILERFSAQQFPDLHSELNLSSLELGDSALYFCARRAGGGPDTQYFGPGTRLTVL.

This clone is a singleton in its sample. This CDR3 reads CAISEWRGGTDTQYF. The CDR3 nucleotides read TGTGCCATCAGTGAGTGGCGGGGGGGCACAGATACGCAGTATTTT. The chain carries TRBV10-3 and TRBJ2-3, with TRBD2 matching over 8 bases. Germline loops: CDR1 ENHRY, CDR2 SYGVKD. This CDR3 has 15 residues. Unmatched junction bases numbered 1, after V lost 1 base and J lost 1 base.

This clone was counted once. This chain links TRBV10-3 with TRBJ2-1, with D tentatively TRBD2 (6 bases). The germline V gene encodes CDR1 ENHRY and CDR2 SYGVKD. Between the trimmed V and J ends, which lost 7 bases and 6 bases, there was a span of 16 bases. The CDR3 covers 14 residues. The CDR3, as DNA: TGTGCCATCACTTTTGGGGACTCAAGCAATGAGCAGTTCTTC. Translation: CAITFGDSSNEQFF.

J is TRBJ2-1 and V is TRBV5-4; D perhaps matches TRBD2 (6 bases). The CDR3 sequence is 15 residues long. CDR1 and CDR2 (germline): SGHNT, YYREEE (reference sequence). The germline V and J ends were trimmed by 4 bases and 4 bases, with 15 bases remaining between them. CDR3 nucleotides: TGTGCCAGCAGCCCTAGCTTAGCGGAGTACAATGAGCAGTTCTTC. Its translation is CASSPSLAEYNEQFF.

The V and J genes are TRBV18 and TRBJ2-4, with 7 bases that match TRBD2. V lost 3 bases to trimming and J lost 6 bases; unmatched junction nucleotides: 5. Germline CDR1 and CDR2: KGHSH and LQKENI. The CDR3 runs to 14 residues. The CDR3 loop is CASSPGGMGNIQYF. The CDR3 DNA follows: TGTGCCAGCTCACCGGGAGGGATGGGAAACATTCAGTACTTC.

The chain joins TRBV6-5 to TRBJ1-5; 7 bases map to TRBD1. The length of the CDR3 is 12 residues. Germline lookup yields CDR1 MNHEY and CDR2 SVGAGI. Losses at the gene ends were 6 bases for V and 4 bases for J; bases not matched to a gene: 0. For the CDR3, the DNA is TGTGCCAGCAGGACAGGGAATCAGCCCCAGCATTTT. It specifies CASRTGNQPQHF.

V is TRBV2 and J is TRBJ1-2; 8 nucleotides line up with TRBD1. V lost 6 bases, J lost 7 bases, and 10 bases stayed unmatched. Per the germline V gene, CDR1 is SNHLY and CDR2 is FYNNEI. The CDR3 covers 14 residues. In DNA form, the CDR3 reads TGTGCCAGCAGCCCGGTCCAGGGGGCGGGTGGCTACACCTTC. Protein: CASSPVQGAGGYTF.